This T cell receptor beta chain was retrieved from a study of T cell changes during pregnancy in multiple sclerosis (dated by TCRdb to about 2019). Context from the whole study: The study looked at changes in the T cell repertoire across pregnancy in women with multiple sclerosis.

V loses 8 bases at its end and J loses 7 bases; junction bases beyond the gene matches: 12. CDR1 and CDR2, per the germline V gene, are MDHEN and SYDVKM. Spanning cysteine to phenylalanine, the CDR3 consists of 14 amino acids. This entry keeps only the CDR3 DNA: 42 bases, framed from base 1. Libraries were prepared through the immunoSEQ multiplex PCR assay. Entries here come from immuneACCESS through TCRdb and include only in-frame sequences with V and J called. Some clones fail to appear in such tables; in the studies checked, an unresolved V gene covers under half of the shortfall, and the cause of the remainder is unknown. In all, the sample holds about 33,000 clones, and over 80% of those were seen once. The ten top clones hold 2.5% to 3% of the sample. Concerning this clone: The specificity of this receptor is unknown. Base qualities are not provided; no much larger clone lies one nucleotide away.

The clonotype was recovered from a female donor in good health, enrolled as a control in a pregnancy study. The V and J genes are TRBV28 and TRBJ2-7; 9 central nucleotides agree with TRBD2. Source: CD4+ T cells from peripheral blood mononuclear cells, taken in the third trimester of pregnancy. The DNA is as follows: TGTGCCAGCTCTGCAGCGGGAGGTAGTGAAGAGCAGTACTTC. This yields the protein CASSAAGGSEEQYF.